This entry lists 6 T cell receptor beta chains sequenced from one sample in a study of T cells after posttransplantation cyclophosphamide. The naive gate required viable CD3+CD4+ or CD3+CD8+ cells with CCR7+CD45RA+CD45RO-CD95-CD27+CD28+ phenotype. The method was immunoSEQ multiplex PCR; TCRdb's version includes in-frame clones alone and lacks a portion of them. The sample yields about 20,000 clones, less than 98% seen once. The specimen was naive CD4+ T cells sorted from PBMCs. The receptors shown here come from a man aged 45-60 years in good health, CMV-negative, and a related stem cell transplant donor.

This sequence joins TRBV7-6 and TRBJ2-3; D call uncertain. Germline CDR1 SGHVS, CDR2 FNYEAQ. V lost 5 bases and J lost 5, with 5 bases in between. The CDR3 is 11 amino acids. The CDR3 protein is CASSPLDTQYF. The CDR3 DNA follows: TGTGCCAGCAGCCCCCTAGATACGCAGTATTTT.

The CDR3 here is CASSQVGSSYNEQFF. In nucleotides, the CDR3 is TGCGCCAGCAGCCAAGTGGGCAGCTCCTACAATGAGCAGTTCTTC. The gene calls are TRBV4-1 and TRBJ2-1, with D unclear. The CDR3 totals 15 residues. V lost 1 base and J lost 0, with 7 bases in between. Per the germline V gene, CDR1 is MGHRA and CDR2 is YSYEKL.

The rearrangement links TRBV5-1 to TRBJ2-1; TRBD1 might be the D (5 bases). Trimming took 6 bases from V and 7 from J, leaving 17 bases between them. Germline V gene sequence: CDR1 SGHRS, CDR2 YFSETQ. CDR3 length: 14 residues. CDR3: CASNAGFIGNEQFF. DNA of the CDR3: TGCGCCAGCAACGCAGGGTTCATCGGGAATGAGCAGTTCTTC.

To note about this clone: The junction departs from the called germline gene at one end, perhaps through a read error. Other DNA sequences within the sample encode an identical CDR3. The chain carries TRBV25-1 and TRBJ1-6, with D uncertain. In germline, CDR1 is MGHDK, CDR2 SYGVNS. The CDR3 consists of 15 residues. The CDR3 sequence: CASSEAGSYNSPLHF. The CDR3 DNA follows: TGTGCCAGCAGTGAAGCCGGTTCCTATAATTCCCCCCTCCACTTT.

The V call is TRBV6-5, the J call TRBJ1-1, with D maybe TRBD1 (5 bases). From germline, CDR1 is MNHEY and CDR2 SVGAGI. V lost 6 bases, J lost 5 bases, and 16 bases lay in between. The CDR3 extends over 14 amino acids. DNA for the CDR3: TGTGCCAGCAGCTTAGGGGTAATTCGGACTGAAGCTTTCTTT. Its translation is CASSLGVIRTEAFF.

The chain is built from TRBV11-1 and TRBJ2-3, with TRBD2 matching 11 bases. Trimming removed 5 bases from V and 4 bases from J; junction bases left unmatched: 11. The CDR3 totals 17 residues. The germline gives CDR1 SGHAT, CDR2 FQDESV (reference sequence). In DNA form, the CDR3 reads TGTGCCAGCAGCCTAATTTGGACTAGCGGGCTCTCAGATACGCAGTATTTT. Protein product: CASSLIWTSGLSDTQYF.